A single sample is the source of the 2 T cell receptor beta chains below, sequenced in a study of shared clonotypes between healthy human individuals. Method: immunoSEQ multiplex PCR; TCRdb's copy keeps in-frame clones and lacks some. This table holds some 470,000 clones, less than 80% found once. Material: PBMCs. Receptors were obtained from a middle-aged woman in good health. Some clones in this sample may be carry-over from other donors' samples.

This clone occurred once. The chain recombines TRBV29-1 with TRBJ2-1, with D perhaps matching TRBD1 or TRBD2 (5 bases each). V lost 7 bases to trimming and J lost 7 bases, with 20 bases between them. This CDR3 has 14 amino acids. Germline lookup yields CDR1 SQVTM and CDR2 ANQGSEA. The CDR3 nucleotides are TGCAGCGCCACTAAACCCGGGACCGGGAATGAGCAGTTCTTC. As protein: CSATKPGTGNEQFF.

The chain carries TRBV19 and TRBJ2-6; the D call may be TRBD1 or TRBD2 (6 bases each). This CDR3 is 16 amino acids long. The germline V gene has CDR1 LNHDA and CDR2 SQIVND (reference sequence). V lost 5 bases, J lost 2 bases, and 13 bases lay in between. CDR3 nucleotides: TGTGCCAGTAGTTCCTCGGGGGCTCCTGGGGCCAACGTCCTGACTTTC. Protein sequence: CASSSSGAPGANVLTF.